The rows below give T cell receptor beta chains drawn from one sample of a study of blood T cell repertoires in COVID-19. TCRdb keeps only in-frame clones here, not all; method: immunoSEQ multiplex PCR. Among more than 200,000 clones listed, approximately 86% were seen once. Sequenced sample: peripheral blood. The source is a woman aged 60-75 years with COVID-19, enrolled during active disease. Both conserved end residues are part of each CDR3. A D gene is named only where the DNA matches it firmly. Size is stated for part of the rows, as once, few or many counts, or as a class when the clone is expanded.

CDR3aa | CDR3nt | v_gene | d_gene | abundance | j_gene
CASSLAGGGGVTETQYF | TGTGCCAGCAGCTTAGCCGGGGGGGGCGGGGTCACAGAGACCCAGTACTTC | TRBV7-6 | TRBD2 | NA | TRBJ2-5
CASSFRESGPDPVQRKLF | TGTGCCAGCAGTTTTCGCGAATCGGGTCCCGACCCCGTTCAAAGAAAACTCTTC | TRBV28 | NA | NA | TRBJ2-7
CASRGGSWGGYTF | TGTGCCAGCAGAGGAGGGAGTTGGGGGGGCTACACCTTC | TRBV28 | NA | NA | TRBJ1-2
CASSSRRGFGTGELFF | TGTGCCAGCAGTTCCAGGCGGGGATTCGGCACCGGGGAGCTGTTTTTT | TRBV27 | NA | NA | TRBJ2-2
CASSDEGVRETSGSDNEQFF | TGTGCCAGCAGCGACGAGGGTGTGCGGGAAACTAGCGGGAGCGACAATGAGCAGTTCTTC | TRBV6-6 | TRBD2 | NA | TRBJ2-1
CASRTGGGHYEQYF | TGCGCCAGCAGGACCGGGGGGGGCCACTACGAGCAGTACTTC | TRBV5-1 | TRBD2 | NA | TRBJ2-7
CSVSLAGGYEQFF | TGCAGCGTCTCCTTAGCGGGAGGTTACGAGCAGTTCTTC | TRBV29-1 | TRBD2 | NA | TRBJ2-1
CASSRAGGPNEQYF | TGTGCCAGCAGCCGAGCGGGAGGGCCCAACGAGCAGTACTTC | TRBV11-2 | TRBD2 | NA | TRBJ2-7
CASSLPARGPPNTEAFF | TGCGCCAGCAGCCTTCCCGCCAGGGGACCCCCGAACACTGAAGCTTTCTTT | TRBV5-1 | NA | NA | TRBJ1-1
CSASQGGNSPLHF | TGCAGTGCTAGTCAGGGTGGGAATTCACCCCTCCACTTT | TRBV20-1 | NA | NA | TRBJ1-6
CAWSVLRTSGRSNEQFF | TGTGCCTGGAGTGTACTCCGGACTAGCGGGAGGAGCAATGAGCAGTTCTTC | TRBV30 | TRBD2 | NA | TRBJ2-1
CASSRGTVYNSPLHF | TGTGCCAGCAGCCGCGGGACAGTCTATAATTCACCCCTCCACTTT | TRBV11-2 | TRBD1 | NA | TRBJ1-6
CASSVVPRGAADTQYF | TGTGCCAGCAGCGTAGTGCCGCGTGGGGCGGCAGATACGCAGTATTTT | TRBV9 | NA | NA | TRBJ2-3
CASSLSSAGLAPLHF | TGTGCCAGCAGCTTGTCTAGTGCGGGCCTGGCACCCCTCCACTTT | TRBV5-8 | NA | NA | TRBJ1-6
CASSLDAGPGVGYTF | TGTGCCAGCAGCTTAGATGCAGGCCCGGGGGTTGGCTACACCTTC | TRBV7-2 | NA | many | TRBJ1-2
CAWRGTGQYVGANVLTF | TGTGCCTGGAGGGGGACAGGGCAATATGTAGGGGCCAACGTCCTGACTTTC | TRBV30 | TRBD1 | NA | TRBJ2-6
CASIRGNNYGYTF | TGTGCCAGCATCAGGGGTAATAACTATGGCTACACCTTC | TRBV2 | NA | NA | TRBJ1-2
CASSPQSSYNEQFF | TGTGCCAGCTCACCACAGAGCTCCTACAATGAGCAGTTCTTC | TRBV18 | NA | NA | TRBJ2-1
CAISEYDSRNEQFF | TGTGCCATCAGTGAGTACGACAGCCGGAATGAGCAGTTCTTC | TRBV10-3 | NA | NA | TRBJ2-1
CASSFRHPPSYNEQFF | TGTGCCAGCAGCTTCAGGCACCCACCATCCTACAATGAGCAGTTCTTC | TRBV7-2 | NA | NA | TRBJ2-1
CASSQGGVVKNIQYF | TGTGCCAGCAGCCAAGGGGGGGTGGTCAAAAACATTCAGTACTTC | TRBV3-1/TRBV3-2 | NA | NA | TRBJ2-4
CASSFDTVNYGYTF | TGTGCCAGCTCCTTTGACACGGTTAACTATGGCTACACCTTC | TRBV2 | NA | NA | TRBJ1-2